Reported below is one T cell receptor beta chain. The record originates from a study of OX40 agonist ivuxolimab in advanced cancers. The data were produced by immunoSEQ multiplex PCR, yet TCRdb's version contains in-frame clones alone and is incomplete. The table records some 83,000 clones, 93% of them present only once. The CDR3 contains 15 residues. V shed 4 bases and J 2 bases; nucleotides not matched to a gene: 4. The germline gives CDR1 SGHVS, CDR2 FNYEAQ. The rearrangement uses TRBV7-6 and TRBJ2-7; 11 bases are a match to TRBD1. The sample in question was CD4+ or CD8+ T cells sorted from blood, obtained in a trial of the OX40 agonist ivuxolimab. The TCR comes from an adult with an advanced solid tumor such as melanoma, head and neck, liver or kidney cancer. The CDR3 spells CASSSGTGGTYEQYF. The CDR3, as DNA: TGTGCCAGCAGCTCGGGGACAGGGGGGACCTACGAGCAGTACTTC. Full variable domain (outside the CDR3, taken from reference TRBV7-6 and TRBJ2-7): GAGVSQSPRYKVTKRGQDVALRCDPISGHVSLYWYRQALGQGPEFLTYFNYEAQQDKSGLPNDRFSAERPEGSISTLTIQRTEQRDSAMYRCASSSGTGGTYEQYFGPGTRLTVT.